This TCR beta chain was obtained from a study of regulatory T cells in long-lasting Graves disease. The CDR3 covers 15 residues. Germline CDR1 is MNHNS and CDR2 is SASEGT. The J segment lost 0 bases and the V segment lost 5 bases, leaving 1 base of the junction unmatched. As for time point: persistent/refractory GD, antithyroid drugs over 5 years with positive TRAb. PBMC-derived RNA was used for the TCR library. Construction of TCR beta libraries relied on iRepertoire HTBI primers and on Arm-PCR targeting CDR3 regions. TCRdb independently ran MiXCR on the multiplex PCR reads; one entry per CDR3 protein. The data hold approximately 360,000 distinct CDR3 sequences, with approximately 25% observed a single time. Ten or more counts support this clonotype.

The sample consisted of peripheral blood mononuclear cells (PBMCs), taken when the disease was refractory, from a patient treated with antithyroid drugs. The V gene is TRBV6-1, the J gene TRBJ1-6, with 7 bases matching TRBD1. The TCR sequence derives from a middle-aged woman with Graves disease. The CDR3 protein is CASSRDSSYNSPLHF. The DNA for the CDR3 is TGTGCCAGCAGTCGGGACAGCTCCTATAATTCACCCCTCCACTTT.